The entry below gives a single T cell receptor beta chain sequence along with its context. This CDR3 has 16 residues. CDR1 and CDR2 (germline): MNHEY, SMNVEV (reference sequence). V dropped 5 bases and J dropped 7; count of bases not matched to a gene: 10. Researchers ran the PCR with 60 Vbeta and 13 Jbeta primers. Sequencing used immunoSEQ multiplex PCR; TCRdb keeps in-frame clones, though not all of them. This table holds 270,000 or so clones, around 90% found once. The data are from a study of cytomegalovirus exposure and HLA in healthy donors. The chain joins TRBV27 to TRBJ2-1, with TRBD2 matching 11 bases. This clonotype was sampled from a girl aged 2 to 9 in good health and CMV-seronegative. Material: PBMCs. In DNA, the CDR3 is TGTGCCAGCAGTCCCCCTAGCGGGGGGTTTGTAAATGAGCAGTTCTTC. This gives the protein CASSPPSGGFVNEQFF.